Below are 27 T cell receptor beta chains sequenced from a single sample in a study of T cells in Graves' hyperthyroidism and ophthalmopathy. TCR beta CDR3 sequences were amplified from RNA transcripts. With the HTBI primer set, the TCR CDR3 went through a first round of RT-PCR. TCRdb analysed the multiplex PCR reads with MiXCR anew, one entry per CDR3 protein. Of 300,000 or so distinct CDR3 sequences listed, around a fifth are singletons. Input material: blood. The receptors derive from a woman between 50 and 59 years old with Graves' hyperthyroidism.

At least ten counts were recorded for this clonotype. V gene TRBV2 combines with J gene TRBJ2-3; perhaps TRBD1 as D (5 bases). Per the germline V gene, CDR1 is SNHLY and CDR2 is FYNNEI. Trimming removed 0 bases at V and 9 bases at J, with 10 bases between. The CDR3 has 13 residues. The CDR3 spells CASSEALRATQYF. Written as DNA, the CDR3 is TGTGCCAGCAGTGAAGCGCTCAGGGCCACGCAGTATTTT.

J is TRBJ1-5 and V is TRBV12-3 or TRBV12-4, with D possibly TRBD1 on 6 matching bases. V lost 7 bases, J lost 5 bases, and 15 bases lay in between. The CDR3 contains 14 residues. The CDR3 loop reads CASTTGTRDQPQHF. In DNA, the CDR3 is TGTGCCAGCACAACCGGGACAAGGGATCAGCCCCAGCATTTT.

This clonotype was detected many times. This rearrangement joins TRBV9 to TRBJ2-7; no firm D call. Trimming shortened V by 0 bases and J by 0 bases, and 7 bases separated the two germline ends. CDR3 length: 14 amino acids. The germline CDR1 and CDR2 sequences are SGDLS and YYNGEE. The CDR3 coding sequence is TGTGCCAGCAGCGTAGTACCGAGCTCCTACGAGCAGTACTTC. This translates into CASSVVPSSYEQYF.

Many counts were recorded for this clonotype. The CDR3 bases are TGTGCCAGCAGCGTCTTGGAGGGACAGGACTCTGGAAACACCATATATTTT. It yields the protein CASSVLEGQDSGNTIYF. This chain joins TRBV2 and TRBJ1-3; 8 nucleotides align to TRBD1. The trim removed 6 bases at V and 0 bases at J, leaving 10 bases unmatched. Germline assignment: CDR1 SNHLY and CDR2 FYNNEI. The CDR3 has 17 residues.

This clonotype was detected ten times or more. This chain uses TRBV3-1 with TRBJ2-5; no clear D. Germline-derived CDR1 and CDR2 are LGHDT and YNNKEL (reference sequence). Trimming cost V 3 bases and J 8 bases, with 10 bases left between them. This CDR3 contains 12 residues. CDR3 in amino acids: CASSQTLITQYF. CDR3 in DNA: TGTGCCAGCAGCCAGACCCTTATAACCCAGTACTTC.

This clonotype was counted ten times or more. The CDR3 DNA reads TGTGCCAGCAGTCGAGGGACGAAAGATACCGGGGAGCTGTTTTTT. This gives the protein CASSRGTKDTGELFF. This chain joins TRBV28 and TRBJ2-2; the D gene could be TRBD1 or TRBD2 (5 bases each). V was clipped by 5 bases and J by 5 bases, with 15 bases between them. The germline CDR1 and CDR2 sequences are MDHEN and SYDVKM. The CDR3 extends over 15 amino acids.

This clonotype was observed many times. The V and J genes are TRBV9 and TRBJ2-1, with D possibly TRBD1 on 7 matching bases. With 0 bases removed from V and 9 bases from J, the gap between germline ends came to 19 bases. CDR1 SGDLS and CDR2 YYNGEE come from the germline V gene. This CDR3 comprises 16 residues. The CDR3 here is CASSVARLQGTGEQFF. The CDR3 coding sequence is TGTGCCAGCAGCGTAGCAAGGTTACAGGGGACTGGTGAGCAGTTCTTC.

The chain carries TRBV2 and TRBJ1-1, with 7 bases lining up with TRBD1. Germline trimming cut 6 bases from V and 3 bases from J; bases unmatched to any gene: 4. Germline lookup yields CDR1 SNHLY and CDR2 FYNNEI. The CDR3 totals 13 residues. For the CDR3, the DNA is TGTGCCAGCAGAACAGGGGAGGACACTGAAGCTTTCTTT. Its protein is CASRTGEDTEAFF.

CDR3 nucleotides: TGTGCCAGCAGTCCGACGCGGCTGAGCAAAAACATTCAGTACTTC. Protein sequence: CASSPTRLSKNIQYF. The chain recombines TRBV28 with TRBJ2-4; D not certain. V was shortened by 5 bases and J by 3 bases, with 14 bases between the two germline ends. Per germline, CDR1 MDHEN and CDR2 SYDVKM. The CDR3 is 15 residues long.

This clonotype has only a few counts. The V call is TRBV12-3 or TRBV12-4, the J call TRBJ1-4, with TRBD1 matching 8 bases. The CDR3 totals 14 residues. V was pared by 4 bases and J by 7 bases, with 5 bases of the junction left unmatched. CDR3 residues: CASSYDRGSEKLFF. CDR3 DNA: TGTGCCAGCAGTTATGACAGGGGAAGTGAAAAACTGTTTTTT.

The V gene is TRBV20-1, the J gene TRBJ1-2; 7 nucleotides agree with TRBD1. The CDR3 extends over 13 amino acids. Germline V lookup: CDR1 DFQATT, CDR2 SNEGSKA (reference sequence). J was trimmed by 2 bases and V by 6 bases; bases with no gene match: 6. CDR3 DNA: TGCAGTGCCAATCCGGGACAGAACTATGGCTACACCTTC. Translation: CSANPGQNYGYTF.

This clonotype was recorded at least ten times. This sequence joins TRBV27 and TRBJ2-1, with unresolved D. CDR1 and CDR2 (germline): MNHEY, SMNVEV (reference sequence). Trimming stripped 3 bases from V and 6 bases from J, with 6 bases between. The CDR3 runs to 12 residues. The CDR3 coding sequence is TGTGCCAGCAGTTTGGGCCCCAATGAGCAGTTCTTC. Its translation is CASSLGPNEQFF.

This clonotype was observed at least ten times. CDR3 in amino acids: CASSAPAGGAYNEQFF. The CDR3 coding sequence is TGTGCCAGCAGTGCCCCGGCGGGAGGGGCCTACAATGAGCAGTTCTTC. This sequence joins TRBV6-1 and TRBJ2-1; TRBD2 matches at 9 bases. Germline CDR1 and CDR2: MNHNS and SASEGT. This CDR3 contains 16 residues. V trimming: 4 bases; J trimming: 2 bases; junction bases outside the gene matches: 6.

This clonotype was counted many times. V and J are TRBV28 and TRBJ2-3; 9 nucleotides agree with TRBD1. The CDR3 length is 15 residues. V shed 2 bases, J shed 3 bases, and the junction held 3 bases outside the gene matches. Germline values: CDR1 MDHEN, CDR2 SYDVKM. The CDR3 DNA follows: TGTGCCAGCAGTTTAACGGGGACAGGGACAGATACGCAGTATTTT. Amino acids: CASSLTGTGTDTQYF.

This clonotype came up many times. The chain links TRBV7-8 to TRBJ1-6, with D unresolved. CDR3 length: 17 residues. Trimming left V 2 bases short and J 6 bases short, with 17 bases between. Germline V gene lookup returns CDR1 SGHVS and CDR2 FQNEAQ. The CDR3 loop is CASSLQGPEDLNSPLHF. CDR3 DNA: TGTGCCAGCAGCTTACAAGGGCCGGAGGATCTTAATTCACCCCTCCACTTT.

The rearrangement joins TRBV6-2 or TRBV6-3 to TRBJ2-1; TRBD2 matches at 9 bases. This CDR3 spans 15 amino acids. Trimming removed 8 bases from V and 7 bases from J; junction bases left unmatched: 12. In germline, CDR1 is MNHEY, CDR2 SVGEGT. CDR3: CASRGGREGRNEQFF. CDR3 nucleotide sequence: TGTGCCAGCCGGGGGGGGCGGGAGGGAAGAAATGAGCAGTTCTTC.

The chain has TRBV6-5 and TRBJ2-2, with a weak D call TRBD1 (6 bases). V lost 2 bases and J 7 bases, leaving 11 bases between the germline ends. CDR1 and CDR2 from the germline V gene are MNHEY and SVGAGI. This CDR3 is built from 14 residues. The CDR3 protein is CASSYVAGDGELFF. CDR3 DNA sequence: TGTGCCAGCAGTTACGTCGCAGGGGACGGGGAGCTGTTTTTT.

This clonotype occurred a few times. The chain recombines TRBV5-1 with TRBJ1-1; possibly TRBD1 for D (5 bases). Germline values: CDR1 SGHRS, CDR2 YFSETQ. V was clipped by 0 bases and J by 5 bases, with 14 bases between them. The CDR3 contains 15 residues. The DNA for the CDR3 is TGCGCCAGCAGCTTGGTGGGCAGGGAAAATACTGAAGCTTTCTTT. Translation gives CASSLVGRENTEAFF.

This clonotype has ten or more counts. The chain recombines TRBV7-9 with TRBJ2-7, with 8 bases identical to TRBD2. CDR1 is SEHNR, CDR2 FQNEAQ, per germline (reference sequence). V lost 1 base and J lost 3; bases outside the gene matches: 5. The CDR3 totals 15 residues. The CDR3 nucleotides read TGTGCCAGCAGCTTAGTAGCGGGAAGGTTCTACGAGCAGTACTTC. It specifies CASSLVAGRFYEQYF.

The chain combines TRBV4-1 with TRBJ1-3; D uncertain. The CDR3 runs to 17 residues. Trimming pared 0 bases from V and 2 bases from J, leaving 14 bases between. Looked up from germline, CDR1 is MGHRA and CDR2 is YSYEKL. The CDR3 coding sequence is TGCGCCAGCAGCCAAGATCTTGGTACCGGGGCTGGAAACACCATATATTTT. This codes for CASSQDLGTGAGNTIYF.

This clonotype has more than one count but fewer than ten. The CDR3 DNA follows: TGTGCCAGTAGTCTAGCGGGAGGGTATGCCTACAATGAGCAGTTCTTC. Protein sequence: CASSLAGGYAYNEQFF. V gene TRBV19 combines with J gene TRBJ2-1; 12 bases agree with TRBD2. The junction had 4 bases not matched to a gene; V was cut back by 5 bases and J by 2 bases. This CDR3 has 16 residues. Germline V gene lookup returns CDR1 LNHDA and CDR2 SQIVND (reference sequence).

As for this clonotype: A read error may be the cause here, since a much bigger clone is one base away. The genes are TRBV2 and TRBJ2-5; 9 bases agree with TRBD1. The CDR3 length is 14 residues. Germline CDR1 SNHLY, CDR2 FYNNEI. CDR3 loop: CTSSPDRGKETQYF. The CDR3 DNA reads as TGTACCAGCAGTCCGGACAGGGGCAAGGAGACCCAGTACTTC.

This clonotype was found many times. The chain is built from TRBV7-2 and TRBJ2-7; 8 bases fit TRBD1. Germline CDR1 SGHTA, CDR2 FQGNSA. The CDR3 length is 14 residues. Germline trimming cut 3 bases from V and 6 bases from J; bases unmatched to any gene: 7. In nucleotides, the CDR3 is TGTGCCAGCAGCTTGGGACAGGAAGGGGGCGAGCAGTACTTC. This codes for CASSLGQEGGEQYF.

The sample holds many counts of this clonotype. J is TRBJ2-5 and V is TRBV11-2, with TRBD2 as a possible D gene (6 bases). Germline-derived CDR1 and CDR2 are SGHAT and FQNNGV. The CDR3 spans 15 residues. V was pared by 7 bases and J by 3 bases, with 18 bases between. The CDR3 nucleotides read TGTGCCAGCACCCGAAGACCCGGGGGTGAAGAGACCCAGTACTTC. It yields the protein CASTRRPGGEETQYF.

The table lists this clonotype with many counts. CDR3 residues: CASSYSTSGGTNTGELFF. The DNA of the CDR3 is TGCGCCAGCAGCTATAGTACTAGCGGGGGAACGAACACCGGGGAGCTGTTTTTT. The chain employs TRBV5-1 and TRBJ2-2; TRBD2 agrees at 11 bases. This CDR3 comprises 18 residues. V shed 3 bases and J 0 bases; nucleotides not matched to a gene: 7. In germline, CDR1 is SGHRS, CDR2 YFSETQ.

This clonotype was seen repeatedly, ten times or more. The CDR3 DNA reads TGTGCCAGCAGCAAGCTACTAGCGGGAGACGAGACCCAGTACTTC. This sequence encodes CASSKLLAGDETQYF. V usage is TRBV28 and J usage is TRBJ2-5; 11 positions match TRBD2. Germline-derived CDR1 and CDR2 are MDHEN and SYDVKM. The length of the CDR3 is 15 residues. The junction had 8 bases not matched to a gene; V was cut back by 6 bases and J by 5 bases.

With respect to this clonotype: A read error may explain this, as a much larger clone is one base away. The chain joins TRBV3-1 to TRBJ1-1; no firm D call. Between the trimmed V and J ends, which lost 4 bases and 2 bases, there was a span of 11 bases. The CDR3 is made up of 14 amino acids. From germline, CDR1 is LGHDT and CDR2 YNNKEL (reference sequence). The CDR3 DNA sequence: TGTGCCAGCAGCCGCTCATGGGTAAACACTGAAGCTTTCTTT. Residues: CASSRSWVNTEAFF.